This TCR beta chain was found in a study of T cells in women clearing cervical HPV infection. Study-level background: Cases were women with histologically confirmed HPV16-related CIN3 or worse, including a couple of invasive cancers. Notes on the study in general: CIN3+ cases had significantly higher TCR repertoire richness than controls, but evenness did not differ.

TCRdb's table, derived via immunoSEQ multiplex PCR, lists solely in-frame clones and lacks some. Its table lists around 25,000 clones. Prevalent HPV16 infections were excluded; only incident single HPV16 infections included. To note about this clone: Its target is not known.

Material: blood buffy coat. The clonotype comes from a woman between 18 and 70 years old with a cervical HPV16 infection that either progressed to CIN3+ or cleared (not recorded which).

The part of the CDR3 DNA that was read is TGCGCCAGCAGCCAAGTTGCAGGGGAGGGC. Its translation is CASSQVAGEG. The CDR3 in full is CASSQVAGEGYTF. This sequence joins TRBV4-1 and TRBJ1-2, with D perhaps TRBD1 (6 bases). The read terminates 3 residues ahead of where the CDR3 ends, so the germline J gene completes it. The germline CDR1 and CDR2 sequences are MGHRA and YSYEKL. This CDR3 is 13 amino acids long.